These 6 T cell receptor beta chains share one sample of origin, sequenced in a study of blood T cell repertoires in COVID-19. The data were produced by immunoSEQ multiplex PCR, yet TCRdb's version contains in-frame clones alone and is incomplete. The sample contains 130,000 to 150,000 clones, 80% to 85% of which appear only once. The sample taken for sequencing was peripheral blood. The receptors were sampled from a human donor in a cohort sampled during active COVID-19.

The CDR3 region has the DNA TGTGCCAGCAGCGTTAGCGGGAGCGGTGGGGAGCTGTTTTTT. Amino acid sequence: CASSVSGSGGELFF. This chain links TRBV9 with TRBJ2-2; TRBD2 aligns across 9 bases. After removal of 2 bases from V and 8 bases from J, the junction contained 4 bases not matched to a gene. This CDR3 contains 14 residues. Germline-derived CDR1 and CDR2 are SGDLS and YYNGEE.

V usage is TRBV6-1 and J usage is TRBJ2-7, with TRBD1 identical over 11 bases. The trim removed 4 bases at V and 6 bases at J, leaving 14 bases unmatched. Germline assignment: CDR1 MNHNS and CDR2 SASEGT. This CDR3 has 17 residues. CDR3 sequence reads: CASSARGQGAYRGEQYF. DNA of the CDR3: TGTGCCAGCAGTGCCAGAGGACAGGGGGCCTACCGGGGCGAGCAGTACTTC.

This rearrangement joins TRBV11-2 to TRBJ2-4, with D maybe TRBD2 (6 bases). From germline, CDR1 is SGHAT and CDR2 FQNNGV. CDR3 size: 14 residues. Trimming cost V 0 bases and J 10 bases, with 13 bases left between them. DNA for the CDR3: TGTGCCAGCAGCTTAGATCCCACTAGCTTGATTCAGTACTTC. Translating it yields CASSLDPTSLIQYF. Based on the CDR3 plus reference TRBV11-2 and TRBJ2-4, the full variable domain is EAGVAQSPRYKIIEKRQSVAFWCNPISGHATLYWYQQILGQGPKLLIQFQNNGVVDDSQLPKDRFSAERLKGVDSTLKIQPAKLEDSAVYLCASSLDPTSLIQYFGAGTRLSVL.

The gene calls are TRBV4-1 and TRBJ2-1, with D possibly being TRBD1 (7 bases). This CDR3 has 13 residues. V was pared by 3 bases and J by 8 bases, with 11 bases between. Germline V lookup: CDR1 MGHRA, CDR2 YSYEKL. The CDR3 region is CASSQQGGDEQFF. In DNA, the CDR3 is TGCGCCAGCAGCCAGCAGGGGGGTGATGAGCAGTTCTTC.

This chain joins TRBV7-2 and TRBJ2-7; D gene uncertain. Looked up from germline, CDR1 is SGHTA and CDR2 is FQGNSA. The CDR3 is 13 residues long. The V end lost 1 base, the J end lost 5 bases, and 9 bases lay between the germline ends. The CDR3 DNA is TGTGCCAGCAGCTTAGAACAGCTCCACGAGCAGTACTTC. It translates to CASSLEQLHEQYF. The variable domain in full, completed from reference TRBV7-2 and TRBJ2-7, reads GAGVSQSPSNKVTEKGKDVELRCDPISGHTALYWYRQSLGQGLEFLIYFQGNSAPDKSGLPSDRFSAERTGGSVSTLTIQRTQQEDSAVYLCASSLEQLHEQYFGPGTRLTVT.

The genes are TRBV12-3 or TRBV12-4 and TRBJ2-7; a possible D gene is TRBD2 (6 bases). There are 13 residues in the CDR3. V gave up 6 bases and J gave up 0 bases, with 9 bases separating them. CDR3 nucleotides: TGTGCCAGCAGGGGGGGTGCCTCCTACGAGCAGTACTTC. Protein product: CASRGGASYEQYF.